The 19 T cell receptor beta chains reported below all come from one sample, sequenced in a study of T-cell memory formation after mild COVID-19. MiXCR, run by TCRdb on the 5' RACE reads, gives a single entry per CDR3 protein. The sample has 450,000 to 650,000 distinct CDR3 sequences, roughly 22% seen once; the top ten hold about 8.2%. Sequences were obtained from PBMCs or a T cell subset sorted from them (not recorded which). The receptors were gathered from an adult woman who had mild COVID-19 (a few samples of this study predate the infection). Cell type and time point are not known.

This chain connects TRBV12-5 to TRBJ1-1, with unresolved D. V gave up 2 bases and J gave up 6 bases, with 13 bases separating them. The CDR3 spans 14 residues. Germline values: CDR1 LGHNT, CDR2 FRNRAP. CDR3 nucleotides: TGTGCTAGTGGTTTGCCCGGCGGACGGGCTGAAGCTTTCTTT. This encodes CASGLPGGRAEAFF.

This clonotype was detected only a few times. The chain employs TRBV24-1 and TRBJ2-3; D not certain. The CDR3 loop spans 16 amino acids. Germline V lookup: CDR1 KGHDR, CDR2 SFDVKD. V lost 1 base and J 3 bases, leaving 13 bases between the germline ends. The CDR3 DNA reads as TGTGCCACCAGTGATTTAGCATCGGTGGGGACAGATACGCAGTATTTT. This encodes CATSDLASVGTDTQYF.

The CDR3 DNA follows: TGTGCCTGGAACCGGTTGTACGAGCAGTACTTC. Translated: CAWNRLYEQYF. This rearrangement joins TRBV30 to TRBJ2-7, with unresolved D. CDR1 and CDR2 from the germline V gene are GTSNPN and SVGIG (reference sequence). The germline V and J ends were trimmed by 4 bases and 4 bases, with 8 bases remaining between them. The CDR3 is 11 amino acids.

J is TRBJ2-1 and V is TRBV7-8; 12 positions agree with TRBD2. The CDR3 is 17 amino acids. CDR1 SGHVS and CDR2 FQNEAQ come from the germline V gene. The V gene end was trimmed by 5 bases and the J gene end by 1 base; junction bases not matched to a gene: 6. CDR3 residues: CASSGRLAGASYNEQFF. The CDR3 DNA follows: TGTGCCAGCAGCGGCAGACTAGCGGGAGCTTCCTACAATGAGCAGTTCTTC.

The chain couples TRBV5-5 to TRBJ1-1; 7 bases line up with TRBD1. CDR3 length: 17 amino acids. CDR1 and CDR2 from the germline V gene are SGHKS and YYEKEE (reference sequence). Trimming took 2 bases from V and 0 from J; bases not matched to a gene: 10. The CDR3 loop is CASSFIGQDFMNTEAFF. CDR3 nucleotides: TGTGCCAGCAGCTTTATCGGACAGGACTTCATGAACACTGAAGCTTTCTTT.

This clonotype was recorded at least ten times. The J gene is TRBJ2-1, the V gene TRBV5-4; no firm D call. V lost 1 base to trimming and J lost 9 bases, with 11 bases between them. Germline V lookup: CDR1 SGHNT, CDR2 YYREEE (reference sequence). The CDR3 is 13 residues long. The CDR3 region has the DNA TGTGCCAGCAGCTTGTCTAGTTATAGTGAGCAGTTCTTC. It yields the protein CASSLSSYSEQFF.

This clonotype occurred a few times. The chain has TRBV20-1 and TRBJ1-2, with 7 bases that match TRBD1. CDR3 size: 12 residues. Germline CDR1 and CDR2: DFQATT and SNEGSKA (reference sequence). V trimming: 3 bases; J trimming: 3 bases; junction bases outside the gene matches: 1. CDR3 amino acids: CSASTGDYGYTF. The CDR3 coding sequence is TGCAGTGCTAGCACAGGGGACTATGGCTACACCTTC.

This rearrangement joins TRBV15 to TRBJ2-5; weak D call: TRBD2 (5 bases). The CDR3 runs to 15 residues. Trimming left V 4 bases short and J 4 bases short, with 16 bases between. The germline V gene has CDR1 LNHNV and CDR2 YYDKDF (reference sequence). The CDR3 DNA reads TGTGCCACCAGCAAGGACCGACTACGGATAGAGACCCAGTACTTC. Its translation is CATSKDRLRIETQYF. Full variable domain (outside the CDR3, taken from reference TRBV15 and TRBJ2-5): DAMVIQNPRYQVTQFGKPVTLSCSQTLNHNVMYWYQQKSSQAPKLLFHYYDKDFNNEADTPDNFQSRRPNTSFCFLDIRSPGLGDTAMYLCATSKDRLRIETQYFGPGTRLLVL.

This chain connects TRBV6-2 or TRBV6-3 to TRBJ1-1, with a possible D match to TRBD1 (6 bases). Germline V lookup: CDR1 MNHEY, CDR2 SVGEGT. The V gene lost 2 bases and the J gene lost 11 bases, with 15 bases spanning the gap. The CDR3 has 13 amino acids. CDR3 sequence (DNA): TGTGCCAGCAGTTACGACCGGCAGGGGAATGCTTTCTTT. This codes for CASSYDRQGNAFF.

This clonotype was recorded only once. This chain connects TRBV6-4 to TRBJ2-1; tentative D call: TRBD2 (6 bases). This CDR3 has 14 residues. Looked up from germline, CDR1 is MRHNA and CDR2 is SNTAGT. The V gene lost 6 bases and the J gene lost 7 bases, with 16 bases spanning the gap. The CDR3 reads CASSRLEGRNEQFF. As DNA, the CDR3 is TGTGCCAGCAGCCGACTAGAGGGGCGAAATGAGCAGTTCTTC.

There are a few counts of this clonotype. The V call is TRBV25-1, the J call TRBJ1-6; D is undetermined. The CDR3 has 13 amino acids. Per germline, CDR1 MGHDK and CDR2 SYGVNS. V lost 5 bases and J 9 bases, leaving 11 bases between the germline ends. CDR3 loop: CASSWGNGSPLHF. CDR3 DNA sequence: TGTGCCAGCAGTTGGGGTAACGGTTCACCCCTCCACTTT.

This clonotype came up a few times. CDR3 DNA sequence: TGTGCCAGCAGTTCGATGACTAGCGGGGACCACAATGAGCAGTTCTTC. This encodes CASSSMTSGDHNEQFF. The chain links TRBV6-5 to TRBJ2-1, with 11 positions matching TRBD2. Germline CDR1 is MNHEY and CDR2 is SVGAGI. After removal of 4 bases from V and 5 bases from J, the junction contained 7 bases not matched to a gene. The CDR3 length is 16 residues.

The J gene is TRBJ2-3, the V gene TRBV19; D unresolved. Germline V gene sequence: CDR1 LNHDA, CDR2 SQIVND (reference sequence). This CDR3 has 15 amino acids. V was clipped by 1 base and J by 0 bases, with 8 bases between them. The DNA for the CDR3 is TGTGCCAGTAGTATAGCTAGTTCGAGCACAGATACGCAGTATTTT. This translates into CASSIASSSTDTQYF.

This chain connects TRBV29-1 to TRBJ2-3; the D is unclear. Germline-derived CDR1 and CDR2 are SQVTM and ANQGSEA. V was trimmed by 4 bases and J by 0 bases, leaving 5 bases between them. The CDR3 is made up of 12 amino acids. CDR3 region: CSVGVSTDTQYF. The CDR3, as DNA: TGCAGCGTTGGTGTAAGCACAGATACGCAGTATTTT.

The genes are TRBV7-9 and TRBJ2-2, with 9 nucleotides matching TRBD1. Per germline, CDR1 SEHNR and CDR2 FQNEAQ (reference sequence). This CDR3 is 16 amino acids long. V was pared by 5 bases and J by 1 base, with 5 bases of the junction left unmatched. In nucleotides, the CDR3 is TGTGCCAGCAGCCGATCGGGACAGGGGAACACCGGGGAGCTGTTTTTT. Encoded protein: CASSRSGQGNTGELFF.

This clonotype occurred a few times. The CDR3 DNA reads as TGTGCCAGCGTGGGGACAGGAGGAAGGAATTCACCCCTCCACTTT. Amino acid sequence: CASVGTGGRNSPLHF. The rearrangement uses TRBV6-6 and TRBJ1-6, with 8 bases aligning to TRBD1. CDR1 is MNHNY and CDR2 is SVGAGI in the germline V gene (reference sequence). The CDR3 spans 15 residues. With 8 bases clipped from V and 7 bases from J, the junction kept 10 bases outside the gene matches.

The sample holds a few counts of this clonotype. V gene TRBV14 combines with J gene TRBJ2-1, with D unclear. V was clipped by 3 bases and J by 12 bases, with 12 bases between them. There are 12 residues in the CDR3. Germline V gives CDR1 SGHDN, CDR2 FVKESK. CDR3 sequence: CASSQSLRVQFF. CDR3 sequence (DNA): TGTGCCAGCAGCCAGAGTCTTCGAGTGCAGTTCTTC.

The rearrangement uses TRBV7-2 and TRBJ1-2; 8 positions agree with TRBD1. With V trimmed by 3 bases and J by 4 bases, 4 bases remained unmatched. The germline V gene encodes CDR1 SGHTA and CDR2 FQGNSA. This CDR3 is built from 14 residues. The CDR3 sequence: CASSLSTGGYGYTF. CDR3 coding DNA: TGTGCCAGCAGCTTGAGTACAGGGGGCTATGGCTACACCTTC.

The gene calls are TRBV11-1 and TRBJ2-5; TRBD2 matches 13 bases. J gave up 5 bases and V 0 bases, and 3 bases lay outside the gene matches. The CDR3 is 16 amino acids. The germline gives CDR1 SGHAT, CDR2 FQDESV (reference sequence). This CDR3 reads CASSLAGLAGVETQYF. The CDR3 DNA is TGTGCCAGCAGCTTAGCCGGACTAGCGGGAGTGGAGACCCAGTACTTC.